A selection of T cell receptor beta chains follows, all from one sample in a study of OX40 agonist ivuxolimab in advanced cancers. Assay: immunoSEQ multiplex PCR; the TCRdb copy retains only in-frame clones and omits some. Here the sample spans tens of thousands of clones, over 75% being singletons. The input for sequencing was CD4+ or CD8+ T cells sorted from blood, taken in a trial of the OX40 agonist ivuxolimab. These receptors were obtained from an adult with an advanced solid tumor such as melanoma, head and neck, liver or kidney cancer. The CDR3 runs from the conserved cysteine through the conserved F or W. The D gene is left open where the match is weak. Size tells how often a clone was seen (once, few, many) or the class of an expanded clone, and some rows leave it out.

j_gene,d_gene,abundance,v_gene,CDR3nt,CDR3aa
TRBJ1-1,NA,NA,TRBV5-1,TGCGCCAGCAGCTTGTTGCCCGGAATGAACACTGAAGCTTTCTTT,CASSLLPGMNTEAFF
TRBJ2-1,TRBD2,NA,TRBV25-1,TGTGCCAGCAGTGAATGGACTAGTTCCTACAATGAGCAGTTCTTC,CASSEWTSSYNEQFF
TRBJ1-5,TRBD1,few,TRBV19,TGTGCCAGTACAAACACAGGGGGGGGCAATCAGCCCCAGCATTTT,CASTNTGGGNQPQHF
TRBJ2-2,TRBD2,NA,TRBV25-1,TGTGCCACGAAAGGACTAGCGGCAAACACCGGGGAGCTGTTTTTT,CATKGLAANTGELFF
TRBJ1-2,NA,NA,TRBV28,TGTGCCAGCAGTTTTAAGGGAAAAAACTATGGCTACACCTTC,CASSFKGKNYGYTF
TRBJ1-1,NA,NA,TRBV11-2,TGTGCCAGCAGCTTAGATCAAGTGGGATCGACGGCTTTCTTT,CASSLDQVGSTAFF
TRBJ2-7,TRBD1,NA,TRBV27,TGTGCCAGCAGTCTAGCACCCAGGGGGCGCGAGCAGTACTTC,CASSLAPRGREQYF
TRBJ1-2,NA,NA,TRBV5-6,TGTGCCAGCAGCTTGTTGGACGGTTTTAACTATGGCTACACCTTC,CASSLLDGFNYGYTF
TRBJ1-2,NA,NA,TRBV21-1,TGTGCCAGCAGCAAAGCGCTCAAGCAGCATGGCTACACCTTC,CASSKALKQHGYTF
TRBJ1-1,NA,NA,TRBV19,TGTGCCAGTAGCTCCCTCCGGGTCTCTGAAGCTTTCTTT,CASSSLRVSEAFF
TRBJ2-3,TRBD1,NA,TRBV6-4,TGTGCCAGCAGCGACAGGGGGCTCACAGATACGCAGTATTTT,CASSDRGLTDTQYF
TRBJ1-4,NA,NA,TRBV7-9,TGTGCCAGCAGCCCCCCCTCAGGCGGGGAAAAACTGTTTTTT,CASSPPSGGEKLFF
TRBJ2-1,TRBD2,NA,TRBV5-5,TGTGCCAGCAGCTCAATAGCGGGGAGATACAATGAGCAGTTCTTC,CASSSIAGRYNEQFF
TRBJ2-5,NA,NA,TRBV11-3,TGTGCCAGCAGCTTAGAAGGGACGTTCCAAGAGACCCAGTACTTC,CASSLEGTFQETQYF
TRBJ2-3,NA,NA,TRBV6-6,TGTGCCAGCCGAACAAGAAGCACAGATACGCAGTATTTT,CASRTRSTDTQYF
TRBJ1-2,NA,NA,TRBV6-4,TGTGCCAGCAGTGACTCGGGCAGGGCGAACTATGGCTACACCTTC,CASSDSGRANYGYTF
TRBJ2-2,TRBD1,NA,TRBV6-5,TGTGCCAGCAGTTCGGGACAGGGGAACACCGGGGAGCTGTTTTTT,CASSSGQGNTGELFF
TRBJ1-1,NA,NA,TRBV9,TGTGCCAGCAGCGAAGGGGCAGGGAGTGCCAACAACGCTGAAGCTTTCTTT,CASSEGAGSANNAEAFF
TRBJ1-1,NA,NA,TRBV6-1,TGTGCCAGCAGTTCTACAGGCGGGACTGAAGCTTTCTTT,CASSSTGGTEAFF
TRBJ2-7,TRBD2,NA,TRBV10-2,TGCGCCAGCAGAGCTAGCGGGAGGAATAATAACGAGCAGTACTTC,CASRASGRNNNEQYF
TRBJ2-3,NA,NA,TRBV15,TGTGCCACCAGCGCACAGGGTACGAACACAGATACGCAGTATTTT,CATSAQGTNTDTQYF
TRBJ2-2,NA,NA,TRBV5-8,TGTGCCAGCAGCTTGTCGACGGCGAACACCGGGGAGCTGTTTTTT,CASSLSTANTGELFF
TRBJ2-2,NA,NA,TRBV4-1,TGCGCCAGCAGCCAAGATTCGACGAACACCGGGGAGCTGTTTTTT,CASSQDSTNTGELFF
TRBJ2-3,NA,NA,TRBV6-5,TGTGCCAGCAGATCGACTAGCACAGATACGCAGTATTTT,CASRSTSTDTQYF
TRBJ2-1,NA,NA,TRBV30,TGTGCGCTGAACTCCTACAATGAGCAGTTCTTC,CALNSYNEQFF
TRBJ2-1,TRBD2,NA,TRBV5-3,TGTGCCAGAAGCCTGCCGTCTAGCGGGAGAGGAAGGTCCTACAATGAGCAGTTCTTC,CARSLPSSGRGRSYNEQFF
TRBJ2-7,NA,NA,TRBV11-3,TGTGCCAGCAGAGGGGGAATTCAGGAGGAGAATACCTACGAGCAGTACTTC,CASRGGIQEENTYEQYF